This T cell receptor beta chain was recovered during a study of blood T cell repertoires in COVID-19. Background on the study: Researchers got acute and convalescent COVID-19 samples from the United States, Italy and Spain. In each case, the material was cDNA or gDNA derived from T cells, B-cell-depleted T cells, or PBMCs.

Germline CDR1 and CDR2: SNHLY and FYNNEI. The CDR3 is made up of 13 amino acids. V trimming: 5 bases; J trimming: 3 bases; junction bases outside the gene matches: 3. Authors' data handling: From reference gene primer amplification, estimates of nucleated cell counts were derived. Here immunoSEQ multiplex PCR was the method, and the copy in TCRdb shows in-frame clones only, minus some. The V and J calls and clone size come from that table; D and trimming were worked out from the DNA. Here the sample spans around 260,000 clones, 83% being singletons. The receptor's source is a man in his fifties or sixties who had recovered from COVID-19. Sample: peripheral blood. The rearrangement joins TRBV2 to TRBJ1-1; 7 nucleotides match TRBD1. CDR3 sequence (DNA): TGTGCCAGCAGTAGGGACAGCTACACTGAAGCTTTCTTT. It translates to CASSRDSYTEAFF.